This is a list of T cell receptor beta chains from one sample in a study of immune evolution from preneoplasia to lung adenocarcinoma. The assay was immunoSEQ multiplex PCR, and TCRdb's table has in-frame clones only and misses some. The top ten hold approximately 6.9% of the sample, which has under 8,500 clones, over 65% seen once. The sequenced sample consisted of FFPE adjacent normal lung tissue. All receptors derive from a person aged 55-85 years with lung adenocarcinoma. CDR3s include the opening cysteine and the closing phenylalanine or tryptophan. The D gene is left open where the match is weak. Clone size, where shown, is once, few, many, or a class for clones that have expanded.

>TRBD2|TRBJ2-7|few|TRBV4-1
CASSRGLANDYEQYF
TGCGCCAGCAGCCGCGGACTAGCTAACGACTACGAGCAGTACTTC
>NA|TRBJ2-5|NA|TRBV30
CAWSVQPYQETQYF
TGTGCCTGGAGTGTACAACCATACCAAGAGACCCAGTACTTC
>TRBD2|TRBJ2-1|NA|TRBV4-2
CASSQVGMTSGRYEQFF
TGTGCCAGCAGCCAAGTTGGTATGACTAGCGGGAGATATGAGCAGTTCTTC
>NA|TRBJ2-3|NA|TRBV5-1
CASSLAGDTQYF
TGCGCCAGCAGCCTGGCAGGAGATACGCAGTATTTT
>TRBD1|TRBJ1-2|once|TRBV18
CASSPRTGTGEGYTF
TGTGCCAGCTCACCGCGAACCGGGACAGGGGAAGGCTACACCTTC
>NA|TRBJ1-5|once|TRBV28
CASSLQLFQPQHF
TGTGCCAGCAGTCTACAATTATTTCAGCCCCAGCATTTT
>TRBD1|TRBJ1-3|once|TRBV27
CASSLAGTANSGNTIYF
TGTGCCAGCAGTTTAGCCGGGACAGCCAACTCTGGAAACACCATATATTTT
>NA|TRBJ2-3|NA|TRBV5-1
CASSPRGADTQYF
TGCGCCAGCTCCCCGAGGGGTGCAGATACGCAGTATTTT
>NA|TRBJ1-2|NA|TRBV5-6
CASSSGQLYGYTF
TGTGCCAGCAGCTCCGGACAGCTATATGGCTACACCTTC
>NA|TRBJ2-1|NA|TRBV29-1
CSVDRGAGSYNEQFF
TGCAGCGTTGACCGGGGGGCGGGGTCCTACAATGAGCAGTTCTTC
>TRBD1|TRBJ1-4|NA|TRBV7-8
CASSLEGAATNEKLFF
TGTGCCAGCAGCTTGGAGGGGGCCGCAACTAATGAAAAACTGTTTTTT
>NA|TRBJ1-1|NA|TRBV4-1
CASSQDPRGSRREAFF
TGCGCCAGCAGCCAAGATCCTCGCGGCTCTAGACGTGAAGCTTTCTTT
>TRBD1|TRBJ1-1|NA|TRBV7-9
CASSLGGQGEAFF
TGTGCCAGCAGCTTAGGGGGACAGGGCGAAGCTTTCTTT
>TRBD2|TRBJ2-3|NA|TRBV10-3
CAISESSGRVSSTDTQYF
TGTGCCATCAGTGAGTCTAGCGGGAGGGTCTCTAGCACAGATACGCAGTATTTT
>TRBD2|TRBJ2-5|NA|TRBV5-4
CASSLVGGTDQETQYF
TGTGCCAGCAGCTTGGTGGGGGGGACTGATCAAGAGACCCAGTACTTC
>TRBD2|TRBJ2-7|NA|TRBV6-1
CASSGTSGAYEQYF
TGTGCCAGCAGCGGGACTAGCGGAGCCTACGAGCAGTACTTC
>NA|TRBJ2-3|NA|TRBV10-3
CAISGIEETGSSLGDTQYF
TGTGCCATCAGTGGGATCGAAGAAACCGGTTCCTCCCTCGGAGATACGCAGTATTTT
>NA|TRBJ2-2|once|TRBV19
CASSMGTPGELFF
TGTGCCAGTAGTATGGGGACACCCGGGGAGCTGTTTTTT
>NA|TRBJ2-3|NA|TRBV10-3
CAISEPQGSTDTQYF
TGTGCCATCAGTGAGCCCCAAGGGAGCACAGATACGCAGTATTTT
>NA|TRBJ2-4|NA|TRBV28
CASTGGVAKNIQYF
TGTGCCAGCACGGGCGGGGTAGCCAAAAACATTCAGTACTTC
>TRBD1|TRBJ1-1|NA|TRBV5-1
CASSFTGGSTEAFF
TGCGCCAGCAGCTTTACAGGGGGCTCCACTGAAGCTTTCTTT
>NA|TRBJ1-2|NA|TRBV29-1
CSVEGREGRRYTF
TGCAGCGTTGAGGGAAGGGAAGGCAGACGCTACACCTTC
>TRBD1|TRBJ1-2|NA|TRBV6-5
CASSYTQQGRYGYTF
TGTGCCAGCAGTTACACGCAACAGGGGCGGTATGGCTACACCTTC
>NA|TRBJ2-7|NA|TRBV28
CASSLLRMREQYF
TGTGCCAGCAGTTTATTACGGATGAGGGAGCAGTACTTC
>TRBD2|TRBJ2-5|NA|TRBV9
CASSSGTSGSTETQYF
TGTGCCAGCAGCTCAGGGACTAGCGGGAGTACAGAGACCCAGTACTTC
>NA|TRBJ1-5|NA|TRBV7-8
CASSLGSGYSNQPQHF
TGTGCCAGCAGCTTAGGATCAGGTTATAGCAATCAGCCCCAGCATTTT